This T cell receptor (beta chain) was sequenced in a study of blood T cell repertoires in COVID-19. Looking at the study overall: PBMCs, B-cell-depleted T cells, or T cells provided the cDNA or gDNA that made up the material.

The repertoire was sequenced with immunoSEQ multiplex PCR; TCRdb's copy has only in-frame clones and lacks some. The sample contains 190,000 or so clones, 80% to 90% of which appear only once. Material: peripheral blood. The sequence came from a woman between 18 and 30 years old who had recovered from COVID-19.

The CDR3 DNA reads as TGTGCCAGTAGTATCCTTCGGGGGAGGGGCAATCAGCCCCAGCATTTT. It yields the protein CASSILRGRGNQPQHF. This chain joins TRBV19 and TRBJ1-5; TRBD1 might be the D (5 bases). The CDR3 is 16 amino acids. CDR1 is LNHDA and CDR2 is SQIVND in the germline V gene (reference sequence). Trimming removed 3 bases from V and 2 bases from J, with 14 bases in between.